A selection of T cell receptor beta chains follows, all from one sample in a study of blood T cell repertoires in COVID-19. Libraries were prepared by immunoSEQ multiplex PCR; TCRdb keeps only in-frame clonotypes and omits some of them. This table holds a few hundred thousand clones, roughly 88% found once. Sequencing was carried out using PBMCs or T cells enriched from blood (not recorded which). These receptors were obtained from a woman in her thirties or forties with acute COVID-19. The CDR3 runs from the conserved cysteine through the conserved F or W. A D gene is named only where the DNA matches it firmly. Clone size appears in some rows only: once, few, many, or a class for an expanded clone.

TRBJ1-4 TRBD1 16 TRBV5-1 . TGCGCCAGCAGCCTTACCCACAGGGGAGGTAATGAAAAACTGTTTTTT CASSLTHRGGNEKLFF
TRBJ1-2 TRBD1 14 TRBV27 . TGTGCCAGCAGTTTAGCGGGACAGGGGGACGGCTACACCTTC CASSLAGQGDGYTF
TRBJ2-5 TRBD2 16 TRBV5-6 . TGTGCCAGCAGCTTGAAACTAGCGGGAGACGTTGAGACCCAGTACTTC CASSLKLAGDVETQYF
TRBJ2-2 . 14 TRBV30 . TGTGCCGTTCGAGGGGGGGGGCACACCGGGGAGCTGTTTTTT CAVRGGGHTGELFF
TRBJ1-6 . 14 TRBV7-9 . TGTGCCAGCAGCCCCCAGGGCAGTAATTCACCCCTCCACTTT CASSPQGSNSPLHF
TRBJ1-5 . 14 TRBV4-3 . TGCGCCAGCAGCCAAGATTTAGGGGATCAGCCCCAGCATTTT CASSQDLGDQPQHF
TRBJ1-4 . 14 TRBV2 . TGTGCCAGCAGTTCGTCAGGGAAAGGTGAAAAACTGTTTTTT CASSSSGKGEKLFF
TRBJ1-2 . 11 TRBV7-2 . TGTGCCAGCAGCCCCTTCCCTGGCTACACCTTC CASSPFPGYTF
TRBJ2-4 . 14 TRBV3-1/TRBV3-2 . TGTGCCAGCAGCCAAGAACGACAGAAACGGATTCAGTACTTC CASSQERQKRIQYF
TRBJ1-6 TRBD1 17 TRBV5-6 . TGTGCCAGCAGCTGGAATAGGGGACAGGGGAGGAATTCACCCCTCCACTTT CASSWNRGQGRNSPLHF
TRBJ2-1 TRBD2 13 TRBV7-9 . TGTGCCAGCGCTACTAGCGGGAGGGCCTTGCAGTTCTTC CASATSGRALQFF
TRBJ1-2 TRBD1 18 TRBV5-1 . TGCGCCAGCAGCTTGGCGACCATAGGACAGGCTCAACGGTATGGCTACACCTTC CASSLATIGQAQRYGYTF
TRBJ1-2 . 13 TRBV18 . TGTGCCAGCTCACCAGCAGGGGACTATGGCTACACCTTC CASSPAGDYGYTF
TRBJ1-3 . 15 TRBV7-9 . TGTGCCAGCAGCTTCGACGGAGGCGCTGGAAACACCATATATTTT CASSFDGGAGNTIYF
TRBJ1-6 TRBD1 14 TRBV7-9 . TGTGCCAGCAGAATAGAGGGACAGAATTCACCCCTCCACTTT CASRIEGQNSPLHF
TRBJ1-2 . 12 TRBV7-2 . TGTGCCAGCAGCCCACACGACTATGGCTACACCTTC CASSPHDYGYTF
TRBJ2-3 TRBD1 15 TRBV24-1 . TGTGCCACCAGTGACCGGGACAGGGTCTCAGATACGCAGTATTTT CATSDRDRVSDTQYF
TRBJ2-1 TRBD1 15 TRBV7-9 . TGTGCCAGCAGCTCGACAGGGGGCCCCTACAATGAGCAGTTCTTC CASSSTGGPYNEQFF
TRBJ1-6 . 15 TRBV9 . TGTGCCAGCAGCGAAGGACTTTCTCCTAATTCACCCCTCCACTTT CASSEGLSPNSPLHF
TRBJ1-5 . 14 TRBV24-1 . TGTGCCACCAGTGCTCCGGGGGGCAATCAGCCCCAGCATTTT CATSAPGGNQPQHF
TRBJ1-3 TRBD1 16 TRBV12-5 . TGTGCTAGTGGTAACCCCGACAGGGGTATAGGAAACACCATATATTTT CASGNPDRGIGNTIYF
TRBJ1-1 . 15 TRBV27 . TGTGCCAGCAGTCCAAACAGGTTTGGGAACACTGAAGCTTTCTTT CASSPNRFGNTEAFF
TRBJ2-3 TRBD1 15 TRBV5-1 . TGCGCCAGTCACACCGGGACAGGGGGCACAGATACGCAGTATTTT CASHTGTGGTDTQYF
TRBJ1-2 . 11 TRBV9 . TGTGCCAGCGGAGGGGCGGGAGGCTACACCTTC CASGGAGGYTF
TRBJ2-1 . 13 TRBV11-3 once TGTGCCAGCCGCTCAAAGGGGCGCAATGAGCAGTTCTTC CASRSKGRNEQFF
TRBJ1-2 . 12 TRBV2 . TGTGCCAGGACCGGGAGCGACTATGGCTACACCTTC CARTGSDYGYTF
TRBJ1-2 TRBD1 11 TRBV29-1 . TGCAGCGTGGGACAGGGGCCTGGCTACACCTTC CSVGQGPGYTF
TRBJ2-1 TRBD2 14 TRBV5-4 . TGTGCCAGCAGCTTCGGGGGGGGCGACAATGAGCAGTTCTTC CASSFGGGDNEQFF
TRBJ2-3 . 14 TRBV6-5 . TGTGCCAGCAGTTGGGGGGGGCAGACAGATACGCAGTATTTT CASSWGGQTDTQYF
TRBJ2-1 . 14 TRBV9 . TGTGCCAGCAGCCTTAGCCCTTCCTACAATGAGCAGTTCTTC CASSLSPSYNEQFF
TRBJ1-2 TRBD1 14 TRBV7-9 . TGTGCCAGCAGCCGGACAGGGGGCTTGTATGGCTACACCTTC CASSRTGGLYGYTF